The TCR beta chain under discussion was sequenced for a study of Ad26.COV2.S vaccination and SARS-CoV-2 variants (dated by TCRdb to about 2021). Concerning the study at large: Vaccine-arm donors came from COV1001, a multicentre, randomized, double-blind, placebo-controlled phase I-IIa trial of Ad26.COV2.S in healthy adults. A total of around 32 samples were included in the TCR-sequenced set, comprising roughly 19 Ad26.COV2.S vaccine recipients, 5 placebo recipients and 8 SARS-CoV-2 convalescent individuals. Dosing of Ad26.COV2.S was intramuscular, at either 5x10^10 or 1x10^11 viral particles, delivered as one shot or as two shots spaced 56 days apart. Participants in the trial were split at random into five groups of five each, receiving low-dose or high-dose Ad26.COV2.S once or twice, or else placebo on both occasions. TCRbeta repertoire sequencing served as the tool for gauging how specific and how broad the SARS-CoV-2-reactive T cell receptors were following Ad26.COV2.S vaccination. Throughout the experiments and outcome assessment, investigators stayed blinded to trial group allocation. The study at large found these results: The authors noted that total T cell responses may have been underestimated by the TCR breadth and depth analyses. Spike-specific TCR breadth was higher in Ad26.COV2.S recipients than in placebo recipients (P = 0.0014). Vaccine and placebo recipients had comparable non-spike TCR breadth, which fits with the vaccine containing only spike. Substantial breadth of spike-specific CD8+ and CD4+ T cell responses was reported after vaccination. The study was not powered for comparison of responses between vaccine doses or regimens.

As concerns this clone: Its cognate antigen has yet to be identified. Base qualities are not provided; no much larger clone lies one nucleotide away.

The immunoSEQ Assay was used to sequence TCRbeta CDR3 regions. After extraction, genomic DNA underwent amplification by bias-controlled multiplex PCR, followed by high-throughput sequencing. As for the authors' bioinformatics: Collapsing and filtering of sequences were performed to quantify the absolute abundance of each unique TCRbeta CDR3 region. T cell fraction was estimated by normalizing TCRbeta template counts to usable DNA, which was measured by amplifying reference genes present in all nucleated cells. Repertoire TCRs were annotated as SARS-CoV-2-specific by exact matching of V gene, CDR3 amino acid sequence and J gene to a known reactive TCR set. The reference SARS-CoV-2 TCR set was obtained from MIRA and was filtered for enrichment in COVID-19-positive ImmuneCODE repertoires, whereby public or cross-reactive TCRs were removed. Using the MIRA antigens, annotated TCRs were further analysed by specific ORF or by position within an ORF. Depth was the summed frequency of annotated unique rearrangements, while breadth was defined as annotated unique rearrangements over total unique productive rearrangements. TCR breadth was compared between groups using two-sided Wilcoxon rank-sum tests. TCRdb holds this immuneACCESS table with in-frame rearrangements only. Some clones are missing; in checked studies, unresolved V genes explain under half, and the rest has no known cause. The DNA was the basis for D and trimming; V, J and clone size are from that table. In all, the sample holds approximately 400,000 clones, and roughly 81% of those were seen once. The ten largest clones add up to 3% to 4% of the sample.

The germline V gene (reference sequence) sets CDR1 to WNHNN and CDR2 to SYGVQD. The CDR3 measures 14 amino acids from cysteine to phenylalanine. The only DNA kept is the CDR3, 42 bases in frame from the first base. V sheds 4 bases and J sheds 7 bases, leaving 16 bases between their ends. According to the study, the label for this sample's treatment or condition signals: 15 to 20 received Ad26.COV2.S at low or high dose, single or two shots; about 5 received placebo; per-sample allocation not given. Repertoires of vaccine and placebo recipients were sequenced from samples collected on day 63 after the first injection. Cohort 1b enrolled around 24 adults aged 18-55 years at a single site in Boston, USA, between 29 July and 7 August 2020. Ad26.COV2.S was a replication-incompetent adenovirus type 26 vector that expressed a prefusion-stabilized SARS-CoV-2 spike protein derived from the original Wuhan strain.

The TCR comes from a person between 18 and 59 years old who received the Ad26.COV2.S COVID-19 vaccine or a placebo. The material sequenced was peripheral blood, taken in a trial of Ad26.COV2.S vaccine versus placebo. Rearrangement joined TRBV10-1 to TRBJ2-5; the D gene cannot be named for sure. The nucleotide sequence reads as follows: TGCGCCAGCAGTGCTTCGAGCCCCCCGGGGACCCAGTACTTC. This codes for CASSASSPPGTQYF.